The 21 T cell receptor beta chains below all came from one sample that was sequenced in a study of T cell responses to AZD1222 COVID-19 vaccine (dated by TCRdb to the early 2020s). The intended sense of this specimen's time point label: about 28 days (+/-7) after the second vaccine dose. Libraries were built with the immunoSEQ multiplex PCR assay. The source is immuneACCESS, and TCRdb retained only in-frame sequences with V and J called. Part of the clones is not carried over; for the studies checked, unresolved V genes explain less than half of this, and the remainder is unexplained. The sample table lists 100,000 or so clones, around 84% of them with a count of one. In total, the top ten clones hold 5.5% to 6% of the sample. This sample comprised peripheral blood, obtained 28 days after the second AZD1222 dose. These receptors were taken from an adult who received the AZD1222 COVID-19 vaccine.

This clone occurred once. J is TRBJ2-3 and V is TRBV15; D is uncertain. The CDR3 totals 15 residues. The V gene lost 1 base and the J gene lost 3 bases, with 11 bases spanning the gap. Germline-derived CDR1 and CDR2 are LNHNV and YYDKDF (reference sequence). The CDR3, as DNA: TGTGCCACCAGCAGAGGCGCCATCGGTACAGATACGCAGTATTTT. The encoded protein is CATSRGAIGTDTQYF.

The chain employs TRBV7-2 and TRBJ1-2, with D perhaps matching TRBD1 (5 bases). This CDR3 region has 14 residues. With 5 bases removed from V and 4 bases from J, the gap between germline ends came to 14 bases. CDR1 SGHTA and CDR2 FQGNSA come from the germline V gene. CDR3 amino acids: CASSNPGTLYGYTF. CDR3 nucleotide sequence: TGTGCCAGCAGCAATCCAGGGACTCTCTATGGCTACACCTTC.

This rearrangement joins TRBV12-3 or TRBV12-4 to TRBJ2-4; TRBD2 might be the D (5 bases). The V end lost 9 bases, the J end lost 1 base, and 10 bases lay between the germline ends. The CDR3 contains 13 residues. For the CDR3, the DNA is TGTGCCAGTGGCGGGCGGGCCAAAAACATTCAGTACTTC. As protein: CASGGRAKNIQYF.

This chain's CDR3 is CASSSTGFSTDTQYF. The DNA for the CDR3 is TGTGCCAGCAGCTCGACAGGGTTTAGCACAGATACGCAGTATTTT. This sequence joins TRBV7-9 and TRBJ2-3, with TRBD1 matching over 7 bases. The CDR3 contains 15 residues. Germline lookup yields CDR1 SEHNR and CDR2 FQNEAQ (reference sequence). Trimming removed 4 bases from V and 0 bases from J; junction bases left unmatched: 4.

This sequence joins TRBV5-1 and TRBJ1-1, with 10 bases lining up with TRBD1. The CDR3 runs to 14 residues. Germline CDR1 is SGHRS and CDR2 is YFSETQ. Germline trimming cut 4 bases from V and 4 bases from J; bases unmatched to any gene: 4. CDR3 residues: CASSQGQGFTEAFF. The CDR3 bases are TGCGCCAGCAGCCAGGGACAGGGGTTCACTGAAGCTTTCTTT.

The chain combines TRBV5-1 with TRBJ1-3; D is unresolved. V was trimmed by 0 bases and J by 4 bases, leaving 11 bases between them. Germline V lookup: CDR1 SGHRS, CDR2 YFSETQ. The CDR3 runs 15 residues. Here the CDR3 reads CASSLAATRGNTIYF. CDR3 sequence (DNA): TGCGCCAGCAGCTTGGCGGCAACGAGGGGAAACACCATATATTTT.

The rearrangement links TRBV7-3 to TRBJ2-1, with D perhaps TRBD1 or TRBD2 (5 bases each). Trimming took off 4 bases at V and 0 bases at J, with 7 bases between the two ends. Germline V gene sequence: CDR1 SGHTA, CDR2 FQGTGA. The CDR3 is 14 residues long. The CDR3 DNA is TGTGCCAGCAGCTACGGGACCTCCTACAATGAGCAGTTCTTC. Amino acids: CASSYGTSYNEQFF.

V is TRBV4-1 and J is TRBJ2-2; TRBD1 is a possible D gene (5 bases). CDR1 MGHRA and CDR2 YSYEKL come from the germline V gene. CDR3 size: 17 residues. V was pared by 0 bases and J by 4 bases, with 15 bases between. CDR3 protein: CASSQEWQGTSTGELFF. For the CDR3, the DNA is TGCGCCAGCAGCCAAGAATGGCAGGGTACGAGCACCGGGGAGCTGTTTTTT.

The chain carries TRBV14 and TRBJ2-2; 9 positions agree with TRBD1. V was clipped by 4 bases and J by 3 bases; unmatched bases: 9. The CDR3 length is 17 residues. CDR1 SGHDN and CDR2 FVKESK come from the germline V gene. The CDR3 coding sequence is TGTGCCAGCAGCCTAGCATCCGGGACAGGGTACACCGGGGAGCTGTTTTTT. This sequence encodes CASSLASGTGYTGELFF.

This rearrangement joins TRBV10-3 to TRBJ2-4, with TRBD1 matching 7 bases. Germline assignment: CDR1 ENHRY and CDR2 SYGVKD. V trimming: 6 bases; J trimming: 4 bases; junction bases outside the gene matches: 9. The CDR3 sequence is 15 residues long. The CDR3 is CAIRPDRSPKNIQYF. DNA for the CDR3: TGTGCCATCAGGCCGGACAGGTCACCGAAAAACATTCAGTACTTC.

This clone was picked up a small number of times. The chain joins TRBV23-1 to TRBJ1-5; 9 positions agree with TRBD1. TRBV23-1 is assigned to the ORF class and has an uncertain function. Trimming took 3 bases from V and 2 from J; bases not matched to a gene: 11. This CDR3 has 18 residues. The CDR3 bases are TGCGCCAGCAGTCACAATCGGAAGGACAGGGGACGCAATCAGCCCCAGCATTTT. Translating it yields CASSHNRKDRGRNQPQHF.

V and J are TRBV11-3 and TRBJ1-1; 8 nucleotides align to TRBD1. The V and J ends lost 6 bases and 3 bases, in that order; junction bases with no gene match: 3. The germline V gene has CDR1 SGHNT and CDR2 YENEEA. The CDR3 extends over 13 amino acids. This CDR3 reads CASSTQGDTEAFF. The DNA for the CDR3 is TGTGCCAGCAGTACACAGGGGGACACTGAAGCTTTCTTT.

The J gene is TRBJ2-5, the V gene TRBV4-2, with D unclear. V dropped 5 bases and J dropped 5 bases, with 12 bases sitting between them. CDR1 and CDR2 (germline): LGHNA, YNFKEQ. CDR3 size: 13 residues. The CDR3: CASSTSGSETQYF. As DNA, the CDR3 is TGTGCCAGCAGCACAAGTGGATCCGAGACCCAGTACTTC.

The CDR3 DNA is TGTGCCAGCAGTTACAAGGGGGGCACCGGGGAGCTGTTTTTT. It encodes CASSYKGGTGELFF. The chain is built from TRBV6-5 and TRBJ2-2; D is perhaps TRBD1 or TRBD2 (6 bases each). The CDR3 consists of 14 residues. Germline V gene lookup returns CDR1 MNHEY and CDR2 SVGAGI. V was pared by 2 bases and J by 4 bases, with 8 bases between.

This clone was seen a single time. This chain connects TRBV5-1 to TRBJ1-1; weak D call: TRBD1 (5 bases). This CDR3 contains 15 residues. The V and J ends lost 3 bases and 4 bases respectively, with 16 bases between them. Germline-derived CDR1 and CDR2 are SGHRS and YFSETQ. The CDR3 DNA sequence: TGCGCCAGCAGCTCTCGAACGGGGGGTTCCACTGAAGCTTTCTTT. Residues: CASSSRTGGSTEAFF.

The CDR3 DNA follows: TGTGCCAGCAGCTTCTCCTACGAGCAGTACTTC. It is translated as CASSFSYEQYF. V is TRBV5-4 and J is TRBJ2-7; D gene unclear. Germline V CDR1 and CDR2: SGHNT, YYREEE (reference sequence). The CDR3 runs to 11 residues. V lost 2 bases and J lost 0, with 0 bases in between.

CDR3 in amino acids: CASSPRTRMADTQYF. The CDR3 region has the DNA TGTGCCAGTAGTCCTCGGACTAGAATGGCAGATACGCAGTATTTT. The chain is built from TRBV19 and TRBJ2-3; 7 bases are shared with TRBD2. Per the germline V gene, CDR1 is LNHDA and CDR2 is SQIVND (reference sequence). The CDR3 has 15 amino acids. V shed 5 bases and J 4 bases; nucleotides not matched to a gene: 9.

The chain is built from TRBV10-3 and TRBJ1-1, with unresolved D. CDR1 ENHRY and CDR2 SYGVKD come from the germline V gene. The germline V and J ends were trimmed by 5 bases and 2 bases, with 15 bases remaining between them. The length of the CDR3 is 15 residues. The CDR3 DNA is TGTGCCATCAGTAACCTGGTGGCAGGCAACACTGAAGCTTTCTTT. It encodes CAISNLVAGNTEAFF.

The chain joins TRBV27 to TRBJ2-3, with D possibly matching TRBD2 (6 bases). The CDR3 runs 15 residues. V was clipped by 8 bases and J by 0 bases, with 15 bases between them. Germline lookup yields CDR1 MNHEY and CDR2 SMNVEV (reference sequence). Written as DNA, the CDR3 is TGTGCCAGCTCCTCAGGCGGGGTTAGCACAGATACGCAGTATTTT. Amino acid sequence: CASSSGGVSTDTQYF.

V and J are TRBV6-6 and TRBJ1-4, with TRBD1 matching 9 bases. Germline V gene sequence: CDR1 MNHNY, CDR2 SVGAGI (reference sequence). This CDR3 is 15 amino acids long. J was trimmed by 8 bases and V by 0 bases; bases with no gene match: 4. CDR3 protein: CASSYSGQGGEKLFF. The CDR3 nucleotides are TGTGCCAGCAGTTACTCGGGACAGGGCGGCGAAAAACTGTTTTTT.

The chain recombines TRBV19 with TRBJ1-5; TRBD1 matches 10 bases. Germline assignment: CDR1 LNHDA and CDR2 SQIVND (reference sequence). The CDR3 is 14 residues long. V lost 8 bases, J lost 5 bases, and 6 bases stayed unmatched. DNA for the CDR3: TGTGCCAGTCAGGACAGGGGGAGGGATCAGCCCCAGCATTTT. As protein: CASQDRGRDQPQHF.